The clone carrying this T cell receptor beta chain was recorded a few times. The sample originates from a study of blood T cell repertoires in COVID-19. As for the study in general: Researchers got acute and convalescent COVID-19 samples from the United States, Italy and Spain. T cells, B-cell-depleted T cells, or PBMCs provided the cDNA or gDNA that served as material.

The CDR3 totals 12 residues. Germline values: CDR1 SGHAT, CDR2 FQNNGV. J was trimmed by 8 bases and V by 8 bases; bases with no gene match: 6. In the study's own analysis: It was from reference gene primer amplification that nucleated cell counts were estimated. The data were produced by immunoSEQ multiplex PCR, yet TCRdb's version contains in-frame clones alone and is incomplete. Clone size and V and J calls were adopted from that table, with D and trimming inferred from the DNA. Of approximately 280,000 clones in the sample, 70% to 90% were seen once. Sequences were obtained from peripheral blood. The TCR originated in a woman in her sixties or seventies with acute or convalescent COVID-19. This sequence joins TRBV11-2 and TRBJ2-1; 7 bases are shared with TRBD2. The CDR3 DNA sequence: TGTGCCAGCTCCCCCCGGGGGGATGAGCAGTTCTTC. This gives the protein CASSPRGDEQFF.